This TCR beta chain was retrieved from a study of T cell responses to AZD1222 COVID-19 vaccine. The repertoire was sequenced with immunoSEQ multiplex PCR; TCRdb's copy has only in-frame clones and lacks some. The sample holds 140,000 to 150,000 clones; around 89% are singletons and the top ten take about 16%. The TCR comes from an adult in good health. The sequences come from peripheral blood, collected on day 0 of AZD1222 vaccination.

The CDR3 DNA is TGTGCCACACCGGACAGGGGGGGCCGCAATTCACCCCTCCACTTT. Protein sequence: CATPDRGGRNSPLHF. V usage is TRBV28 and J usage is TRBJ1-6; 10 nucleotides match TRBD1. The CDR3 sequence is 15 residues long. The trim removed 10 bases at V and 7 bases at J, leaving 10 bases unmatched. Germline CDR1 reads MDHEN; CDR2 reads SYDVKM.